This TCR beta chain originates from a study of blood T cell repertoires in COVID-19. Overall study: The study drew acute and convalescent COVID-19 samples from the United States, Italy and Spain.

The CDR3 sequence is 15 residues long. Germline loops: CDR1 SGHDT, CDR2 YYEEEE. J gave up 5 bases and V 4 bases, and 6 bases lay outside the gene matches. Data came from immunoSEQ multiplex PCR; TCRdb stores just in-frame clones and leaves some out. The sample shows over 250,000 clones, around 89% of them seen only once. The sequencing input was peripheral blood. The rearrangement links TRBV5-6 to TRBJ2-2, with 9 bases fitting TRBD1. This clonotype originated in a middle-aged woman who had recovered from COVID-19. In DNA form, the CDR3 reads TGTGCCAGCAGCCCGGACAGGGGAGGAACCGGGGAGCTGTTTTTT. Its translation is CASSPDRGGTGELFF.